What follows are 8 T cell receptor beta chains derived from one specimen sequenced in a study of T-cell reconstitution after alpha-beta-depleted transplantation in children. Unique molecular identifiers were incorporated when the TCRbeta library was constructed. TCRdb re-analysed the PCR reads in MiXCR, keeping a single row per CDR3 protein. The table lists 210,000 or so distinct CDR3 sequences, approximately 11% of them singletons, with 28% in the top ten. The sample in question was PBMCs, obtained before TCRalphabeta/CD19-depleted stem cell transplant. The receptors originated from a child in the first two years of life with acute myeloid leukemia, due to receive a stem cell transplant.

This clonotype was observed once. The chain uses TRBV7-2 and TRBJ1-3, with D possibly TRBD1 on 5 matching bases. V was clipped by 7 bases and J by 0 bases, with 10 bases between them. The CDR3 runs to 14 residues. CDR1 is SGHTA, CDR2 FQGNSA, per germline. The CDR3 reads CASTGQVSGNTIYF. The DNA of the CDR3 is TGTGCCAGCACCGGACAAGTCTCTGGAAACACCATATATTTT.

This clonotype occurred many times. The chain couples TRBV11-2 to TRBJ2-7; D is unresolved. Germline CDR1 is SGHAT and CDR2 is FQNNGV. The CDR3 is 12 residues long. V gave up 5 bases and J gave up 6 bases, with 11 bases separating them. The CDR3 DNA follows: TGTGCCAGCAGCAGGATACCCGGCGAGCAGTACTTC. As protein: CASSRIPGEQYF.

Concerning this clonotype itself: A much larger clone differs by one base, so this may be a read error. The chain employs TRBV12-3 or TRBV12-4 and TRBJ2-7; D is unclear. The CDR3 contains 14 residues. The CDR3 region has the DNA TGTGCCAACAGTTATACTGGACGGAGTTACGAGCAGTACTTC. Encoded protein: CANSYTGRSYEQYF.

This chain connects TRBV30 to TRBJ2-5; perhaps TRBD1 as D (5 bases). The CDR3 has 14 amino acids. V gave up 0 bases and J gave up 1 base, with 9 bases separating them. Germline V gene data show CDR1 as GTSNPN and CDR2 as SVGIG (reference sequence). CDR3: CAWSVHRIQETQYF. CDR3 coding DNA: TGTGCCTGGAGTGTACACAGGATCCAAGAGACCCAGTACTTC.

This clonotype was counted ten times or more. V is TRBV7-2 and J is TRBJ2-7; TRBD2 aligns across 10 bases. The V and J ends lost 3 bases and 4 bases, in that order; junction bases with no gene match: 6. The CDR3 runs to 15 residues. Germline CDR1 and CDR2: SGHTA and FQGNSA. The CDR3 coding sequence is TGTGCCAGCAGCTTTAGCGGGAGGAGTGTTTACGAGCAGTACTTC. Protein sequence: CASSFSGRSVYEQYF.

This clonotype was recorded many times. This chain connects TRBV3-1 to TRBJ2-2, with no clear D. V was cut by 1 base and J by 2 bases, with 5 bases left in between. CDR1 LGHDT and CDR2 YNNKEL come from the germline V gene (reference sequence). The CDR3 loop spans 14 amino acids. The CDR3 region has the DNA TGTGCCAGCAGCCAAGCGAATAACACCGGGGAGCTGTTTTTT. Translating gives CASSQANNTGELFF.

This clonotype was counted ten times or more. The genes are TRBV12-3 or TRBV12-4 and TRBJ2-5, with 7 bases lining up with TRBD1. The CDR3 runs 16 residues. V shed 4 bases, J shed 11 bases, and the junction held 19 bases outside the gene matches. CDR3 protein: CASSSALGQLRVAQYF. In DNA, the CDR3 is TGTGCCAGCAGTTCCGCCCTGGGACAGTTGAGGGTTGCTCAGTACTTC.

This clonotype was detected many times. The genes are TRBV20-1 and TRBJ2-2; D is unclear. This CDR3 is built from 14 residues. Germline V gene lookup returns CDR1 DFQATT and CDR2 SNEGSKA (reference sequence). Trimming took 7 bases from V and 3 from J, leaving 15 bases between them. CDR3 in amino acids: CSVAANRDTGELFF. DNA of the CDR3: TGCAGTGTCGCCGCCAACCGGGACACCGGGGAGCTGTTTTTT.